This T cell receptor (beta chain) was found in a study of beta chain features in type 1 diabetes. Overall study findings and caveats: All four CD4+ subsets from Type 1 diabetes patients carried moderately but significantly shorter TCRB CDR3s. The naive, central memory and Treg TCRB repertoires showed an apparent similarity that was greater among patients than among healthy donors.

A note on this clone: What it binds is not known.

The sequenced template was cDNA made from the entire isolated RNA. TCRdb's copy holds only in-frame clones and misses some; the assay was immunoSEQ multiplex PCR. The table includes approximately 280,000 clones, approximately 16% detected once. Each sorted fraction was over 95% pure. The sample was naive CD4+ T cells from blood. This receptor was obtained from a man aged 18 to 29 with type 1 diabetes.

Here the CDR3 reads CAISESGGPTEAFF. CDR3 in DNA: TGTGCCATCAGTGAGTCGGGGGGGCCCACTGAAGCTTTCTTT. The chain carries TRBV10-3 and TRBJ1-1, with a weak D call TRBD1 (6 bases). The CDR3 has 14 residues. Trimming left V 0 bases short and J 4 bases short, with 9 bases between. Germline V gene sequence: CDR1 ENHRY, CDR2 SYGVKD.